This is a list of T cell receptor beta chains from one sample in a study of T-cell memory formation after mild COVID-19. MiXCR was run by TCRdb on the 5' RACE reads, yielding one entry per CDR3 protein. The sample contains about 500,000 distinct CDR3 sequences, roughly 21% of which appear only once. The sample consisted of PBMCs or a T cell subset sorted from them (not recorded which). The receptors stem from an adult woman who had mild COVID-19 (a few samples of this study predate the infection). Cell type and time point are not known. Both conserved end residues are part of each CDR3. Each record gives: D gene, clone size, J gene, V gene, CDR3 DNA, CDR3 protein. D genes are given only for firm matches. Where a row states a size, it is once, few, many or the class of an expanded clone; other rows omit it.

>-|many|TRBJ2-2|TRBV12-3/TRBV12-4
TGTGCCAGCAGATACACCGGGGAGCTGTTTTTT
CASRYTGELFF
>TRBD1|-|TRBJ2-3|TRBV6-1
TGTGCCAGCAGTGAAACGGGACAGGGTCGGGCAGATACGCAGTATTTT
CASSETGQGRADTQYF
>-|few|TRBJ2-7|TRBV7-9
TGTGCCAGCAGCTATACCCGGGTGGGCGCCTACGAGCAGTACTTC
CASSYTRVGAYEQYF
>TRBD1|few|TRBJ1-2|TRBV9
TGTGCCAGCAGCTACTACGGGGCAGGGGGCGCAGGAAGTGATGGCTACACCTTC
CASSYYGAGGAGSDGYTF
>-|-|TRBJ2-3|TRBV20-1
TGCAGTGCTAGGAGAGCGACGGGAGAGGGGGGCACAGATACGCAGTATTTT
CSARRATGEGGTDTQYF
>TRBD2|-|TRBJ2-1|TRBV24-1
TGTGCCACCAGTGATTTCAGCGGGGCCGGCAGTCATGAGCAGTTCTTC
CATSDFSGAGSHEQFF
>-|few|TRBJ2-3|TRBV6-2/TRBV6-3
TGTGCCAGCAGTTACGCCCATGGGCGCACAGATACGCAGTATTTT
CASSYAHGRTDTQYF
>-|few|TRBJ2-4|TRBV9
TGTGCCAGCAGCGCGGGCAACCGCCAAAACATTCAGTACTTC
CASSAGNRQNIQYF
>-|-|TRBJ2-5|TRBV5-1
TGCGCCAGCAGCACCCCAGGGGTCGGGGAGACCCAGTACTTC
CASSTPGVGETQYF
>-|-|TRBJ2-7|TRBV5-1
TGCGACAGCAGCTTGGAACCCATCGGGGAGCAGTACTTC
CDSSLEPIGEQYF
>-|-|TRBJ1-5|TRBV29-1
TGCAGCGTGGGGGGGGGCCGAGATCAGCCCCAGCATTTT
CSVGGGRDQPQHF
>TRBD1|-|TRBJ1-2|TRBV7-2
TGTGCCAGCAGCTTCCTAGACAGGGGGAAAGGCTATGGCTACACCTTC
CASSFLDRGKGYGYTF
>-|-|TRBJ1-1|TRBV6-5
TGTGCCAGCAGTTACGGACCAATGAACACTGAAGCTTTCTTT
CASSYGPMNTEAFF
>TRBD1|few|TRBJ1-3|TRBV30
TGTGCCTGGAGCGGACAGGGGTTGGGAAACACCATATATTTT
CAWSGQGLGNTIYF
>-|-|TRBJ2-1|TRBV7-2
TGTGCCAGCAGCTTATCAAGGGGCAGCCCAGATTACAATGAGCAGTTCTTC
CASSLSRGSPDYNEQFF
>-|few|TRBJ2-3|TRBV6-2/TRBV6-3
TGTGCCAGCAGTTATGCGGATAGCACAGATACGCAGTATTTT
CASSYADSTDTQYF
>-|-|TRBJ2-5|TRBV3-1
TGTGCCAGCAGCCAAGATCAACTAGCCGAAGAGACCCAGTACTTC
CASSQDQLAEETQYF
>-|-|TRBJ2-1|TRBV3-1
TGTGCCAGCAGCCGGGGGGGCCAACATGAGCAGTTCTTC
CASSRGGQHEQFF
>TRBD2|-|TRBJ2-3|TRBV20-1
TGCAGTGCTAGAGACGTGCTAGCGGGATATCGTACGCAGTATTTT
CSARDVLAGYRTQYF
>-|-|TRBJ2-7|TRBV30
TGTGCCTGGAGTGGACAGTCCTACGAGCAGTACTTC
CAWSGQSYEQYF
>-|-|TRBJ1-5|TRBV7-6
TGTGCCAGCAGCTTACTTTCAGGGTACAATCAGCCCCAGCATTTT
CASSLLSGYNQPQHF
>TRBD1|many|TRBJ2-7|TRBV10-3
TGTGCCATCCGGGACAGGGGGCAAGAGCAGTACTTC
CAIRDRGQEQYF
>-|few|TRBJ2-7|TRBV7-2
TGTGCCAGCAGCCTGGGGGGGCCGTGGGGAAACGAGCAGTACTTC
CASSLGGPWGNEQYF
>-|-|TRBJ1-2|TRBV2
TGTGCCAGCAGGGCCAGATCATATGGCTACACCTTC
CASRARSYGYTF
>-|-|TRBJ1-5|TRBV20-1
TGCAGTGCTACTACAGGGCTCGATCAGCCCCAGCATTTT
CSATTGLDQPQHF
>-|-|TRBJ1-4|TRBV5-4
TGTGCCAGCCGGGAGGGGGAGTCGACTAATGAAAAACTGTTTTTT
CASREGESTNEKLFF
>-|-|TRBJ1-2|TRBV20-1
TGCAGTGCTAGAGAGGGGATTAGCTACACCTTC
CSAREGISYTF
>-|-|TRBJ2-7|TRBV27
TGTGCCAGCAGTATTTCCGCACCCTACGAGCAGTACTTC
CASSISAPYEQYF
>-|-|TRBJ1-1|TRBV3-1
TGTGCCAGCAGCCAGCGCGGGGCCACTGAAGCTTTCTTT
CASSQRGATEAFF
>-|many|TRBJ1-6|TRBV10-3
TGTGCCCCGTCCGGGGGACCCGATAATTCACCCCTCCACTTT
CAPSGGPDNSPLHF
>TRBD1|few|TRBJ1-2|TRBV20-1
TGCAGTGCTAGGGCCTTGGGACAGGGAAATTTTGATGGCTACACCTTC
CSARALGQGNFDGYTF
>TRBD2|-|TRBJ2-3|TRBV4-1
TGCGCCAGCAGCTCCCGCGGGGCGGGGGGTGTAGTGATAGATACGCAGTATTTT
CASSSRGAGGVVIDTQYF
>-|many|TRBJ2-3|TRBV9
TGTGCCAGCAGCGTTTACTCAGGGCCCACAGATACGCAGTATTTT
CASSVYSGPTDTQYF
>TRBD1|-|TRBJ1-4|TRBV12-3/TRBV12-4
TGTGCCAGCATGCAGGACAGGGCTAGAGAAAAACTGTTTTTT
CASMQDRAREKLFF
>-|few|TRBJ2-1|TRBV6-2/TRBV6-3
TGTGCCAGCAGTTACGGACTGGAGAGCTCCTACAATGAGCAGTTCTTC
CASSYGLESSYNEQFF
>-|-|TRBJ2-7|TRBV7-2
TGTGCCAACCCGGAGGGTATCCCCTACGAGCAGTACTTC
CANPEGIPYEQYF
>-|-|TRBJ2-3|TRBV14
TGTGCCAGCAGCCAAGTTCGAGTAGATACGCAGTATTTT
CASSQVRVDTQYF
>-|few|TRBJ2-7|TRBV7-9
TGTGCCAGCAGCTTTAGCCGGGATAGCGACGAGCAGTACTTC
CASSFSRDSDEQYF
>TRBD1|-|TRBJ2-7|TRBV6-6
TGTGCCAGCCAAGGGACAGCCGGCTACGAGCAGTACTTC
CASQGTAGYEQYF
>-|-|TRBJ1-2|TRBV4-2
TGTGCCAGCAGCCAAGATGGGGGGGGGAGCTCGTATGGCTACACCTTC
CASSQDGGGSSYGYTF